This T cell receptor beta chain appears in the sequencing data of a study of blood T cell repertoires in COVID-19. TCRdb's copy holds only in-frame clones and misses some; the assay was immunoSEQ multiplex PCR. The table lists hundreds of thousands of clones, approximately 80% of them singletons. The sequence derives from a man between 35 and 55 years old who had been exposed to COVID-19. The sequencing input was PBMCs or T cells enriched from blood (not recorded which).

CDR3 in amino acids: CASSRSGRQNTGELFF. The CDR3 DNA reads TGCGCCAGCAGCCGTAGCGGGAGGCAGAACACCGGGGAGCTGTTTTTT. The genes are TRBV5-1 and TRBJ2-2; 10 bases agree with TRBD2. The V gene end was trimmed by 4 bases and the J gene end by 1 base; junction bases not matched to a gene: 4. This CDR3 spans 16 amino acids. Looked up from germline, CDR1 is SGHRS and CDR2 is YFSETQ.